This T cell receptor (beta chain) was captured by sequencing in a study of T cell responses to AZD1222 COVID-19 vaccine. Clones were read by immunoSEQ multiplex PCR, and TCRdb kept only the in-frame ones, dropping some. Counted here are fewer than 85,000 clones, approximately 89% occurring once; the ten biggest clones make up approximately 8.6%. In regard to this clone: Its specificity is not known.

General study findings and limits: Clonal diversity may have been underestimated in mostly white British donors. Spike-specific TCR depth and breadth grew after two AZD1222 doses. The CD4 TCRs associated with vaccination extended across spike and predominated at 160-218 and 743-854. Reportedly, nearly half the spike-specific TCRs target unmutated variant regions.

The germline V and J ends were trimmed by 0 bases and 10 bases, with 12 bases remaining between them. CDR1 is MNHEY, CDR2 SVGAGI, per germline. This CDR3 region has 13 residues. The sequence was collected from an adult who received the AZD1222 COVID-19 vaccine. The sequencing here drew on peripheral blood, taken 28 days after the second AZD1222 dose. This chain uses TRBV6-5 with TRBJ1-1; D is uncertain. Written as DNA, the CDR3 is TGTGCCAGCAGTTACTCGCGGGGATATGGAGCTTTCTTT. It encodes CASSYSRGYGAFF.